This TCR beta chain originates from a study of blood T cell repertoires in COVID-19. As for the study in general: Samples representing acute and convalescent COVID-19 were sourced from the United States, Italy and Spain. Sources were T cells, B-cell-depleted T cells, or PBMCs; the material itself was cDNA or gDNA.

This CDR3 has 15 amino acids. Germline lookup yields CDR1 ENHRY and CDR2 SYGVKD. V lost 3 bases and J 2 bases, leaving 14 bases between the germline ends. Per the authors' pipeline: Using reference gene primer amplification, nucleated cell counts were estimated. The table came from immunoSEQ multiplex PCR; TCRdb's copy has only in-frame clones and leaves some out. D and trimming come from the DNA, and the V and J calls and clone size come from that table. The table records roughly 100,000 clones, about 80% of them present only once. This rearrangement joins TRBV10-3 to TRBJ2-7; D is possibly TRBD1 (6 bases). This sequence originates from a man aged 55 to 70 with acute or convalescent COVID-19. Sequenced input: peripheral blood. This CDR3 reads CAISDEQGTTYEQYF. CDR3 DNA sequence: TGTGCCATCAGTGACGAGCAGGGGACCACCTACGAGCAGTACTTC.